This is a list of T cell receptor beta chains from one sample in a study of T cells expressing NK-cell markers. TCRdb processed the 5' RACE reads again and assigns one entry to each CDR3 protein, with no DNA. The table for this sample gives approximately 460,000 distinct CDR3 sequences. The sequenced sample consisted of blood T cells: a sorted CD56 or NKG2C T cell subset, CD4+ or CD8+ T cells, or bulk PBMC T cells (not recorded which). These receptors were obtained from a woman between 18 and 69 years old in good health. Both conserved end residues are part of each CDR3.

TRBV6-1	TRBJ2-1	CASSGTGGYNEQFF
TRBV14	TRBJ2-1	CASSPSSINEQFF
TRBV7-2	TRBJ1-2	CASSPTTNYGYTF
TRBV20-1	TRBJ1-6	CSATYRDSWGSPLHF
TRBV11-2	TRBJ2-3	CASSLLGPSTDTQYF
TRBV4-3	TRBJ1-6	CASSQSRTGTGLNSPLHF
TRBV7-8	TRBJ2-1	CASSLEAVLYNEQFF
TRBV7-9	TRBJ2-4	CASSPAALAKNIQYF
TRBV29-1	TRBJ1-5	CSAAFGNQPQHF
TRBV7-9	TRBJ1-2	CASSGKGDYGYTF
TRBV11-2	TRBJ1-1	CASSWVGPEAFF
TRBV5-6	TRBJ1-1	CASSWDRQNTEAFF
TRBV14	TRBJ1-5	CASSPPDRQWYSNQPQHF
TRBV29-1	TRBJ2-3	CSVVGSGTDTQYF
TRBV12-3/TRBV12-4	TRBJ2-4	CATSAWGAIAKNIQYF
TRBV5-1	TRBJ2-7	CASSLGVDYEQYF
TRBV4-2	TRBJ2-1	CASSQTRNRDYNEQFF
TRBV7-3	TRBJ2-1	CASSLSGRPNNEQFF
TRBV6-5	TRBJ1-2	CASSYSKVQGNYGYTF
TRBV19	TRBJ2-6	CASSIYGSGANVLTF
TRBV4-1	TRBJ2-3	CASSPGGRGGTDTQYF
TRBV15	TRBJ2-2	CATSIPHRASNTGELFF
TRBV12-3/TRBV12-4	TRBJ2-5	CASSSVPTGGSQETQYF
TRBV6-1	TRBJ2-1	CASSRGTSGGGEQFF
TRBV6-2/TRBV6-3	TRBJ2-1	CATNSIGQEFF
TRBV23-1	TRBJ2-5	CASRREGAGEETQYF
TRBV11-2	TRBJ2-2	CASSLSPGVTGELFF
TRBV15	TRBJ2-7	CATSKIRDRDEQYF
TRBV12-3/TRBV12-4	TRBJ2-5	CASSPKWGTQYF
TRBV6-5	TRBJ2-6	CASSYSISVSGANVLTF
TRBV28	TRBJ1-6	CASSSGETGASMNSPLHF
TRBV5-1	TRBJ1-6	CASSRAGVGDSPLHF
TRBV20-1	TRBJ1-1	CRYPTGMDRATARDTEAFF
TRBV29-1	TRBJ1-2	CSVEALGQGARLGYGYTF
TRBV28	TRBJ2-5	CASRPLLALQETQYF
TRBV12-3/TRBV12-4	TRBJ1-1	CASSRRGKGHMNTEAFF
TRBV29-1	TRBJ2-7	CSALLARTYEQYF
TRBV15	TRBJ1-4	CATSGRDEKLFF
TRBV7-9	TRBJ1-1	CASSLARGRGLDTEAFF
TRBV25-1	TRBJ1-2	CASGTGIYGYTF
TRBV18	TRBJ1-5	CASSPADRGDNQPQHF
TRBV20-1	TRBJ2-4	CSALRDRDVNIQYF
TRBV20-1	TRBJ2-5	CSASLQQETQYF
TRBV20-1	TRBJ2-1	CSARGGTSGVYEQFF
TRBV6-5	TRBJ2-5	CASSYSARPQETLYF
TRBV29-1	TRBJ2-3	CSVDTSHYDNTDTQYF
TRBV27	TRBJ2-1	CASSSSGPRFF
TRBV4-2	TRBJ2-6	CASSPLGGEGARGANVLTF
TRBV20-1	TRBJ2-3	CSARSRQGWGTDTQYF
TRBV5-4	TRBJ1-1	CASSFATENTEAFF
TRBV7-8	TRBJ2-1	CASAGTSVPYEQFF
TRBV4-2	TRBJ2-4	CASSPKGLAVAKNIQYF
TRBV5-1	TRBJ1-1	CASSSDLNTEAFF
TRBV20-1	TRBJ2-5	CSAIRTGTGETQYF
TRBV28	TRBJ1-1	CASSEGQLLEAFF
TRBV4-3	TRBJ1-5	CASSPRFENNQPQHF